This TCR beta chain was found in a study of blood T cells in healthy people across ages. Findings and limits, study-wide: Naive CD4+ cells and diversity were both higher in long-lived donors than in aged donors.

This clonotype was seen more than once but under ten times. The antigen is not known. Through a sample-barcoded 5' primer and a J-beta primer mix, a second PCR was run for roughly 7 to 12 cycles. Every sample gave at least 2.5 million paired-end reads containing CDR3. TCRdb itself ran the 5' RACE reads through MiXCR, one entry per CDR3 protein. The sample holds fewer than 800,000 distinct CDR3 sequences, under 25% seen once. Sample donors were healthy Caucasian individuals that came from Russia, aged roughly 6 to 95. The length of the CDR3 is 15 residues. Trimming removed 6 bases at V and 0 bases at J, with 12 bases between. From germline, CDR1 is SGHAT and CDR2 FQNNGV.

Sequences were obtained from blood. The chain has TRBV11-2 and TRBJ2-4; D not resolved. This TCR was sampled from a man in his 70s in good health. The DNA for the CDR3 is TGTGCCAGCAGACAGACGTACCTAGCCAAAAACATTCAGTACTTC. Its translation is CASRQTYLAKNIQYF.